This T cell receptor (beta chain) was recorded in a study of blood T cell repertoires in COVID-19. In the study overall: T cells, B-cell-depleted T cells, or PBMCs provided the cDNA or gDNA that served as material.

This CDR3 comprises 13 residues. Germline-derived CDR1 and CDR2 are KGHSH and LQKENI. V lost 6 bases to trimming and J lost 3 bases, with 12 bases between them. Donors were grouped by their self-reported clinical history. Authors' processing steps: Quantification of nucleated cells was approximated via reference gene primer amplification. TCRdb keeps only in-frame clones here, not all; method: immunoSEQ multiplex PCR. The V and J calls and clone size come from that table; D and trimming were worked out from the DNA. Of a few hundred thousand clones in the sample, more than 75% were seen once. This clonotype was sampled from a woman aged 50 to 65 who had been exposed to COVID-19. The V call is TRBV18, the J call TRBJ2-7; D is perhaps TRBD1 (7 bases). Sequencing was done on a sample of PBMCs or T cells enriched from blood (not recorded which). The CDR3 region has the DNA TGTGCCAGCTCGTCAGGGGGGATCTACGAGCAGTACTTC. Translating it yields CASSSGGIYEQYF.